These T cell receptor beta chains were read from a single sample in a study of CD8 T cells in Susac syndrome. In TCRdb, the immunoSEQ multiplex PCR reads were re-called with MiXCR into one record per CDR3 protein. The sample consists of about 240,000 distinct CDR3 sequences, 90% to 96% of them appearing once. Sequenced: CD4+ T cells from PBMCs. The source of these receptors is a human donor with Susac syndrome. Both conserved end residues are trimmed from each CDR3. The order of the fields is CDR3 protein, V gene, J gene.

ASSEQDQSSGNTIY,TRBV6-1,TRBJ1-3
ASSETGGKNTEAF,TRBV25-1,TRBJ1-1
ASSVRGADTQY,TRBV3-1,TRBJ2-3
ASSPAVQETQY,TRBV18,TRBJ2-5
ASSTLPGSIPLQF,TRBV7-8,TRBJ2-1
SVTSGRYEQY,TRBV20-1,TRBJ2-7
ASSRAGYEQY,TRBV3-1,TRBJ2-7
ASSPTSDEQF,TRBV3-1,TRBJ2-1
AWNERGTQETQY,TRBV30,TRBJ2-5
AISGLAESRQLYEQY,TRBV10-3,TRBJ2-7
ASSLRGEQEKLF,TRBV7-9,TRBJ1-4
ASRDRILAF,TRBV12-3/TRBV12-4,TRBJ1-1
ASSDRPGEWKTQY,TRBV25-1,TRBJ2-5
ASSGTGENHGYT,TRBV5-1,TRBJ1-2
ASSLGLGADQETQY,TRBV7-7,TRBJ2-5
ASSLRVRVEQY,TRBV7-8,TRBJ2-7
SVGGVSEQF,TRBV29-1,TRBJ2-1
ASTSTGTSNHEQY,TRBV28,TRBJ2-7
ATSDSGAPDAEAF,TRBV24-1,TRBJ1-1
ATSSGLLTDTQY,TRBV15,TRBJ2-3
ASSAADWSYEQY,TRBV28,TRBJ2-7
ASSLQWGTEAF,TRBV3-1,TRBJ1-1
SASGEGASYEQY,TRBV20-1,TRBJ2-7
ASRKRTGRYGYT,TRBV28,TRBJ1-2
ASSWGQRSNQPQH,TRBV6-6,TRBJ1-5
SAPNMGEETQY,TRBV20-1,TRBJ2-5
ASSIGQGGTEAF,TRBV28,TRBJ1-1
ATSRDRGGYNEQF,TRBV15,TRBJ2-1
SVARLAGAGSDTQY,TRBV29-1,TRBJ2-3
SVEEVSAGSYEQY,TRBV29-1,TRBJ2-7